This is a list of T cell receptor beta chains from one sample in a study of metastatic and nonmetastatic thyroid tumors. With MiXCR, TCRdb reprocessed the PCR reads. Seen here are about 15,000 clones, approximately 30% observed once, and the top ten hold about 12%. The specimen was tumor tissue. All receptors come from a male donor with papillary thyroid cancer or a benign thyroid nodule (not recorded which). Some clones in this sample may be carry-over from other donors' samples. CDR3s include the opening cysteine and the closing phenylalanine or tryptophan. Fields, in order: D gene, J gene, CDR3 length, clone size, V gene, CDR3 protein, CDR3 DNA. The D gene is left open where the match is weak. Clone size is shown for a subset of rows, as once, few, many or a class of expanded clone.

>NA|TRBJ2-7|14|many|TRBV20-1
CSAREHKGRVEQYF
TGCAGTGCTAGAGAGCATAAAGGGCGTGTCGAGCAGTACTTC
>NA|TRBJ1-1|14|medium-sized|TRBV12-3/TRBV12-4
CASSLGTRIAEAFF
TGTGCCAGCAGTTTGGGGACGAGGATCGCTGAAGCTTTCTTT
>TRBD2|TRBJ2-7|16|few|TRBV20-1
CSANIAGSPLTYEQYF
TGCAGTGCTAACATAGCGGGGAGCCCTCTCACCTACGAGCAGTACTTC
>NA|TRBJ1-2|14|NA|TRBV7-9
CASSQEGSRLGYTF
TGTGCCAGCAGCCAAGAAGGTTCGCGGCTGGGCTACACCTTC
>TRBD1|TRBJ1-5|15|few|TRBV10-2
CASSERTGKYQPQHF
TGCGCCAGCAGTGAACGGACAGGGAAGTATCAGCCCCAGCATTTT
>NA|TRBJ2-7|14|few|TRBV6-5
CASSLDPVRYEQYF
TGTGCCAGCAGTTTAGACCCCGTCCGCTACGAGCAGTACTTC
>NA|TRBJ2-3|12|medium-sized|TRBV7-2
CASSRFLHTQYF
TGTGCCAGCAGCAGATTTCTCCATACGCAGTATTTT
>NA|TRBJ1-1|13|NA|TRBV7-9
CASSPASGTEAFF
TGTGCCAGCAGCCCCGCATCTGGGACTGAAGCTTTCTTT
>NA|TRBJ2-1|15|NA|TRBV6-2/TRBV6-3
CASSYSAGEGNEQFF
TGTGCCAGCAGTTACTCGGCAGGGGAAGGCAATGAGCAGTTCTTC
>NA|TRBJ2-7|11|NA|TRBV6-1
CASRKATEQYF
TGTGCCAGCAGGAAAGCAACAGAGCAGTACTTC
>NA|TRBJ1-2|13|NA|TRBV5-1
CASSLASLNGYTF
TGCGCCAGCAGCTTGGCATCGCTCAATGGCTACACCTTC
>NA|TRBJ1-5|13|many|TRBV9
CASSAVDDQPQHF
TGTGCCAGCAGCGCGGTAGATGATCAGCCCCAGCATTTT
>NA|TRBJ2-7|13|few|TRBV6-5
CASSYSAGYEQYF
TGTGCCAGCAGTTACTCGGCAGGCTACGAGCAGTACTTC
>NA|TRBJ2-7|15|medium-sized|TRBV20-1
CSASVLYQVSYEQYF
TGCAGTGCTAGTGTCTTGTACCAGGTATCCTACGAGCAGTACTTC
>NA|TRBJ2-7|14|NA|TRBV28
CASIPVIGLDEQYF
TGTGCCAGCATCCCAGTTATAGGGTTGGACGAGCAGTACTTC
>NA|TRBJ1-1|14|NA|TRBV5-1
CASSLGQRNTEAFF
TGCGCCAGCAGCTTGGGACAGAGGAACACTGAAGCTTTCTTT
>TRBD1|TRBJ2-1|16|NA|TRBV27
CASTLSGYRGLNEQFF
TGTGCCAGCACGTTGTCTGGCTACAGGGGCCTAAATGAGCAGTTCTTC
>TRBD2|TRBJ2-7|16|many|TRBV3-1
CASSRRLAGVGYEQYF
TGTGCCAGCAGCCGGCGACTAGCGGGAGTGGGATACGAGCAGTACTTC
>TRBD1|TRBJ2-2|16|few|TRBV12-3/TRBV12-4
CASSLVLPGGTGELFF
TGTGCCAGCAGTTTGGTACTGCCAGGGGGCACCGGGGAGCTGTTTTTT
>NA|TRBJ2-5|15|few|TRBV10-3
CAISEPRDFRETQYF
TGTGCCATCAGTGAGCCAAGGGACTTCCGAGAGACCCAGTACTTC
>NA|TRBJ2-7|14|medium-sized|TRBV6-1
CASSERGASYEQYF
TGTGCCAGCAGTGAACGGGGCGCCTCCTACGAGCAGTACTTC
>NA|TRBJ1-5|14|many|TRBV6-1
CASSSGFGNQPQHF
TGTGCCAGCAGCTCAGGATTCGGCAATCAGCCCCAGCATTTT
>TRBD2|TRBJ2-3|17|many|TRBV9
CASSVAPSGRPGDTQYF
TGTGCCAGCAGCGTCGCTCCTAGCGGGCGCCCAGGAGATACGCAGTATTTT
>TRBD2|TRBJ2-7|18|NA|TRBV11-1
CASSSQGLAVGSRYEQYF
TGTGCCAGCAGCTCACAAGGACTAGCGGTGGGATCTAGGTACGAGCAGTACTTC
>NA|TRBJ1-2|14|few|TRBV28
CASSLGGSNYGYTF
TGTGCCAGCAGTTTAGGTGGCAGTAACTATGGCTACACCTTC
>NA|TRBJ2-2|16|NA|TRBV28
CASNHNTLGYTGELFF
TGTGCCAGCAACCATAACACCCTTGGGTACACCGGGGAGCTGTTTTTT